This passage covers 19 T cell receptor beta chains from one sample sequenced in a study of OX40 agonist ivuxolimab in advanced cancers. Some clones are missing from TCRdb's copy, which holds only in-frame ones; the method was immunoSEQ multiplex PCR. The data hold about 77,000 clones, with just over 90% observed a single time. This specimen consisted of CD4+ or CD8+ T cells sorted from blood, obtained in a trial of the OX40 agonist ivuxolimab. The receptors originated from an adult with an advanced solid tumor such as melanoma, head and neck, liver or kidney cancer.

The chain carries TRBV7-2 and TRBJ2-5, with 7 bases fitting TRBD2. CDR1 and CDR2 (germline): SGHTA, FQGNSA. CDR3 length: 15 amino acids. The ends lost 5 bases at V and 4 bases at J; junction bases unmatched: 10. DNA for the CDR3: TGTGCCAGCAGCCCCTCCGGGGGGTCATCAGAGACCCAGTACTTC. Its protein product is CASSPSGGSSETQYF.

The count of this clone is one. This sample includes further DNA sequences coding for the same CDR3. The chain links TRBV9 to TRBJ2-1; 7 bases are shared with TRBD2. This CDR3 has 15 residues. CDR1 is SGDLS and CDR2 is YYNGEE in the germline V gene. Trimming at V came to 1 base and at J to 1 base, leaving 2 bases not matched to a gene. DNA of the CDR3: TGTGCCAGCAGCGTACGCGGGAGTTCCTACAATGAGCAGTTCTTC. Amino acid sequence: CASSVRGSSYNEQFF.

The chain carries TRBV9 and TRBJ2-3; TRBD2 matches 7 bases. There are 17 residues in the CDR3. Germline V gene data show CDR1 as SGDLS and CDR2 as YYNGEE. The V and J ends lost 0 bases and 3 bases, in that order; junction bases with no gene match: 10. Here the CDR3 DNA reads TGTGCCAGCAGCGTAGATTATCGCGGGAGAGGGACAGATACGCAGTATTTT. Its translation is CASSVDYRGRGTDTQYF.

The chain recombines TRBV5-1 with TRBJ2-7; D possibly corresponds to TRBD1 (6 bases). V lost 3 bases, J lost 2 bases, and 12 bases lay in between. The CDR3 contains 14 residues. CDR1 is SGHRS, CDR2 YFSETQ, per germline. CDR3 sequence reads: CASSSPDRTYEQYF. CDR3 nucleotide sequence: TGCGCCAGCAGCTCACCTGACAGGACCTACGAGCAGTACTTC. Drawing the rest from reference TRBV5-1 and TRBJ2-7, the complete variable domain is KAGVTQTPRYLIKTRGQQVTLSCSPISGHRSVSWYQQTPGQGLQFLFEYFSETQRNKGNFPGRFSGRQFSNSRSEMNVSTLELGDSALYLCASSSPDRTYEQYFGPGTRLTVT.

J is TRBJ1-2 and V is TRBV5-6; TRBD1 might be the D (6 bases). Germline assignment: CDR1 SGHDT and CDR2 YYEEEE. The CDR3 is 15 residues long. Trimming pared 3 bases from V and 4 bases from J, leaving 16 bases between. The CDR3 bases are TGTGCCAGCAGCTCATACAGGGTGGGGAGCTATGGCTACACCTTC. Its translation is CASSSYRVGSYGYTF. Full variable domain (missing parts from reference TRBV5-6 and TRBJ1-2): DAGVTQSPTHLIKTRGQQVTLRCSPKSGHDTVSWYQQALGQGPQFIFQYYEEEERQRGNFPDRFSGHQFPNYSSELNVNALLLGDSALYLCASSSYRVGSYGYTFGSGTRLTVV.

The chain links TRBV27 to TRBJ1-1; D is uncertain. V was pared by 1 base and J by 1 base, with 4 bases between. Germline V gene sequence: CDR1 MNHEY, CDR2 SMNVEV (reference sequence). The CDR3 covers 13 residues. CDR3 sequence: CASSLLKNTEAFF. As DNA, the CDR3 is TGTGCCAGCAGTTTATTAAAGAACACTGAAGCTTTCTTT.

The chain employs TRBV7-2 and TRBJ2-3; no firm D call. The CDR3 runs 11 residues. V lost 6 bases and J 6 bases, leaving 7 bases between the germline ends. Per the germline V gene, CDR1 is SGHTA and CDR2 is FQGNSA. The CDR3 DNA sequence: TGTGCCAGCAGTGCCCTGGATACGCAGTATTTT. Its translation: CASSALDTQYF.

The chain couples TRBV7-2 to TRBJ2-2; 7 bases are a match to TRBD1. This CDR3 contains 15 residues. Germline lookup yields CDR1 SGHTA and CDR2 FQGNSA. Unmatched junction bases numbered 2, after V lost 4 bases and J lost 0 bases. This chain's CDR3 is CASSSGQTNTGELFF. CDR3 in DNA: TGTGCCAGCAGCTCGGGACAGACGAACACCGGGGAGCTGTTTTTT.

V is TRBV5-1 and J is TRBJ2-7; D may be TRBD1 (5 bases). The V end lost 0 bases, the J end lost 6 bases, and 19 bases lay between the germline ends. This CDR3 has 16 residues. The germline V gene has CDR1 SGHRS and CDR2 YFSETQ. The CDR3 sequence is CASSLASGLARGEQYF. CDR3 sequence (DNA): TGCGCCAGCAGCTTGGCGTCAGGGCTGGCACGAGGCGAGCAGTACTTC. The full variable domain, with the rest looked up from reference TRBV5-1 and TRBJ2-7, is KAGVTQTPRYLIKTRGQQVTLSCSPISGHRSVSWYQQTPGQGLQFLFEYFSETQRNKGNFPGRFSGRQFSNSRSEMNVSTLELGDSALYLCASSLASGLARGEQYFGPGTRLTVT.

The chain employs TRBV6-5 and TRBJ2-7; D is ambiguous. CDR3 length: 12 residues. Germline V gene sequence: CDR1 MNHEY, CDR2 SVGAGI. With 5 bases removed from V and 6 bases from J, the gap between germline ends came to 11 bases. The CDR3 protein is CASSPQGVEQYF. The CDR3 DNA reads TGTGCCAGCAGTCCCCAAGGCGTCGAGCAGTACTTC.

The genes are TRBV18 and TRBJ2-1; no clear D. This CDR3 has 17 amino acids. Germline V CDR1 and CDR2: KGHSH, LQKENI. The V end was cut by 0 bases, the J end by 9 bases, with 21 bases between. The CDR3, as DNA: TGTGCCAGCTCACCACCAGTGAATCGTATTTTGTGGGGTGAGCAGTTCTTC. Amino acid sequence: CASSPPVNRILWGEQFF.

The gene calls are TRBV29-1 and TRBJ2-1, with 13 bases aligning to TRBD2. The CDR3 sequence is 15 residues long. V lost 2 bases, J lost 9 bases, and 7 bases stayed unmatched. Germline lookup yields CDR1 SQVTM and CDR2 ANQGSEA. CDR3: CSVEPTSGRVSEQFF. In nucleotides, the CDR3 is TGCAGCGTTGAACCAACTAGCGGGAGGGTCAGTGAGCAGTTCTTC.

The V and J genes are TRBV27 and TRBJ2-2; TRBD2 aligns across 15 bases. Germline values: CDR1 MNHEY, CDR2 SMNVEV (reference sequence). V lost 6 bases and J lost 7; bases outside the gene matches: 6. The CDR3 length is 16 residues. The CDR3 region is CASRGTSGRRVGELFF. The CDR3, as DNA: TGTGCCAGCAGGGGGACTAGCGGGAGGCGGGTCGGGGAGCTGTTTTTT.

This chain uses TRBV28 with TRBJ1-1; D is uncertain. The CDR3 runs 12 residues. V was pared by 5 bases and J by 2 bases, with 6 bases between. Germline loops: CDR1 MDHEN, CDR2 SYDVKM. The CDR3 DNA is TGTGCCAGCAGTGGACTAAACACTGAAGCTTTCTTT. Translation: CASSGLNTEAFF.

The chain couples TRBV7-3 to TRBJ2-3; no reliable D call. Looked up from germline, CDR1 is SGHTA and CDR2 is FQGTGA. CDR3 length: 15 amino acids. Trimming left V 1 base short and J 5 bases short, with 13 bases between. CDR3 nucleotide sequence: TGTGCCAGCAGCTTAATGAGCCACCCACAAGATACGCAGTATTTT. Translated: CASSLMSHPQDTQYF.

The genes are TRBV11-2 and TRBJ1-6; no definite D call. CDR3 length: 12 residues. Trimming removed 4 bases from V and 10 bases from J, with 8 bases in between. The V gene's germline CDR1 is SGHAT and CDR2 FQNNGV. CDR3 loop: CASSSTGSPLHF. DNA of the CDR3: TGTGCCAGCAGCTCGACGGGGTCACCCCTCCACTTT.

This clone was seen a single time. The chain has TRBV27 and TRBJ1-2; D is possibly TRBD1 (5 bases). V shed 5 bases and J shed 4 bases, with 17 bases lying between them. Germline-derived CDR1 and CDR2 are MNHEY and SMNVEV (reference sequence). The CDR3 is 15 residues long. This chain's CDR3 is CASSRDYTTFYGYTF. The CDR3 coding sequence is TGTGCCAGCAGTCGGGACTACACGACTTTCTATGGCTACACCTTC.

The chain employs TRBV6-9 and TRBJ1-5; D is perhaps TRBD1 (6 bases). The CDR3 is 16 amino acids. Trimming left V 4 bases short and J 5 bases short, with 18 bases between. Germline V CDR1 and CDR2: MNHGY, SVAAGI. CDR3 sequence: CASSWRQGRRHQPQHF. CDR3 nucleotide sequence: TGTGCCAGCAGTTGGCGCCAGGGGAGAAGACATCAGCCCCAGCATTTT.

The chain joins TRBV21-1 to TRBJ2-1; the table's D call, TRBD2, has no DNA check behind it. TRBV21-1 is a documented pseudogene. The CDR3 sequence is 21 residues long. The CDR3 nucleotides are TGTGCCAGTCCTGGGGGACAGAGACTAGCGGGAGTTGCCTCCTCCTACAATGAGCAGTTCTTC. Encoded protein: CASPGGQRLAGVASSYNEQFF.